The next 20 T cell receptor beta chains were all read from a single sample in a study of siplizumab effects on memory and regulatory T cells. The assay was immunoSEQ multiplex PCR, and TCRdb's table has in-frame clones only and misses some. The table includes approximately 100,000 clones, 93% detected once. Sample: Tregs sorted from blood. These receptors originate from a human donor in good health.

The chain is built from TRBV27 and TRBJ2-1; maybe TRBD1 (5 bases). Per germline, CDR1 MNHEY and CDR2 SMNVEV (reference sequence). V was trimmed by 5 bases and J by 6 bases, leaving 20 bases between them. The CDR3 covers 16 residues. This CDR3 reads CASSDNRRVRGNEQFF. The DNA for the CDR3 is TGTGCCAGCAGTGACAACCGCAGGGTGAGAGGCAATGAGCAGTTCTTC.

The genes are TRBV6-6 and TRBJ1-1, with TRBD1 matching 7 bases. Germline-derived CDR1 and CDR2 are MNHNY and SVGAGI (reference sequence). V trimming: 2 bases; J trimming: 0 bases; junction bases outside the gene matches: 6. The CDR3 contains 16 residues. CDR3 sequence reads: CASSYITGELNTEAFF. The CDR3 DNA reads TGTGCCAGCAGTTACATAACAGGGGAGTTGAACACTGAAGCTTTCTTT.

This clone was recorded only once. Here the CDR3 DNA reads TGTGCCAGTCGACAGGACATGAACACTGAAGCTTTCTTT. Translating gives CASRQDMNTEAFF. This chain links TRBV11-1 with TRBJ1-1, with D possibly matching TRBD1 (6 bases). The V gene lost 9 bases and the J gene lost 0 bases, with 11 bases spanning the gap. CDR3 size: 13 residues. Germline CDR1 is SGHAT and CDR2 is FQDESV (reference sequence).

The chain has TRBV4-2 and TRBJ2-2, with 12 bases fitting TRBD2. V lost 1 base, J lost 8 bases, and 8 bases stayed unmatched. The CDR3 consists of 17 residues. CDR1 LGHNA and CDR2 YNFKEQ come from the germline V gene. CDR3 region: CASSQVRLAGERGELFF. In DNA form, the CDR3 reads TGTGCCAGCAGCCAAGTGAGACTAGCGGGAGAGAGGGGGGAGCTGTTTTTT.

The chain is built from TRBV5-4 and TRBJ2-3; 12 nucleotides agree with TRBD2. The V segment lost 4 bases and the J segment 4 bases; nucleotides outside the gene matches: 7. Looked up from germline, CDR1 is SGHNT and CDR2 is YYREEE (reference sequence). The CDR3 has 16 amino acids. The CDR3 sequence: CASSRRTSGAADTQYF. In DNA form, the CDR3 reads TGTGCCAGCAGCAGAAGGACTAGCGGGGCGGCAGATACGCAGTATTTT.

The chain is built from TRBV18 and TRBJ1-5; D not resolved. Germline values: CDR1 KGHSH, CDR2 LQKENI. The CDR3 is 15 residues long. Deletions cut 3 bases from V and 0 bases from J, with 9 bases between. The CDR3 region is CASSPDQGSNQPQHF. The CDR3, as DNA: TGTGCCAGCTCACCCGACCAAGGTAGCAATCAGCCCCAGCATTTT.

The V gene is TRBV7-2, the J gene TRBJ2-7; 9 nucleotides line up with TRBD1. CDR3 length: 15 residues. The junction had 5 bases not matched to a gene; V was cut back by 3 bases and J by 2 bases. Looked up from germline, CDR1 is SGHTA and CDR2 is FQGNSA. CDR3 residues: CASSFVGQGTYEQYF. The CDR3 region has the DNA TGTGCCAGCAGCTTCGTGGGACAGGGCACCTACGAGCAGTACTTC.

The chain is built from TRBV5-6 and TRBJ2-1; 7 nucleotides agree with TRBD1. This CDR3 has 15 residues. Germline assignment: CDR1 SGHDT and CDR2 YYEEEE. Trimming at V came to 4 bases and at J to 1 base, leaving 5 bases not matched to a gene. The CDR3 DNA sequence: TGTGCCAGCAGCCCGACAGGGTGGTCCTACAATGAGCAGTTCTTC. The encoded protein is CASSPTGWSYNEQFF.

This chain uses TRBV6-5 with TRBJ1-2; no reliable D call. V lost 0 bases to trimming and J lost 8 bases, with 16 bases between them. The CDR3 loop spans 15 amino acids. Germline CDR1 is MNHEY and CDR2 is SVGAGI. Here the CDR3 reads CASSYSLSVRTGYTF. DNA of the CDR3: TGTGCCAGCAGTTACTCACTTTCGGTCAGGACCGGCTACACCTTC.

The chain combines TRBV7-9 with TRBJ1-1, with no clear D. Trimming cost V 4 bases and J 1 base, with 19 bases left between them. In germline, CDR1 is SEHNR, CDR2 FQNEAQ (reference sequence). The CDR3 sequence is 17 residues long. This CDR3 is CASSSMDGVWANTEAFF. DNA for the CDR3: TGTGCCAGCAGCTCCATGGACGGGGTCTGGGCGAACACTGAAGCTTTCTTT.

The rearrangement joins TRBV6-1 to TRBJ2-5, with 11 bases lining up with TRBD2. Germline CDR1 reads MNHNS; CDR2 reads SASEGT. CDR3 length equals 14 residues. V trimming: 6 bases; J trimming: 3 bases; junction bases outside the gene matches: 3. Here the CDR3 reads CASSLAGGEETQYF. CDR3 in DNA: TGTGCCAGCAGCCTAGCGGGGGGCGAAGAGACCCAGTACTTC.

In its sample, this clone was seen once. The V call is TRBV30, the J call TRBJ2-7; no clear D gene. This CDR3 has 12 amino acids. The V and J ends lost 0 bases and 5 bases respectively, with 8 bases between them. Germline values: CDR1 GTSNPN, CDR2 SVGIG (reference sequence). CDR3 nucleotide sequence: TGTGCCTGGAGTGTCTCCGGAGACGAGCAGTACTTC. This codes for CAWSVSGDEQYF.

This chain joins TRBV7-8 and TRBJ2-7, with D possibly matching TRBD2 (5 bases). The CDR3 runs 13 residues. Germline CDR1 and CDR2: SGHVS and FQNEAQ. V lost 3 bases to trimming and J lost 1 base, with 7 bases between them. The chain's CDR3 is CASSFGLSYEQYF. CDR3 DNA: TGTGCCAGCAGCTTCGGACTGTCCTACGAGCAGTACTTC.

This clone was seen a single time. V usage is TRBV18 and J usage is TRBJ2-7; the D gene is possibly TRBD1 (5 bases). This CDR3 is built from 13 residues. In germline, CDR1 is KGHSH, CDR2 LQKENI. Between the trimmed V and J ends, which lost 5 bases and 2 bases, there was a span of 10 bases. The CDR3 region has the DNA TGTGCCAGCTCATCCCGACAGACCTACGAGCAGTACTTC. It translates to CASSSRQTYEQYF.

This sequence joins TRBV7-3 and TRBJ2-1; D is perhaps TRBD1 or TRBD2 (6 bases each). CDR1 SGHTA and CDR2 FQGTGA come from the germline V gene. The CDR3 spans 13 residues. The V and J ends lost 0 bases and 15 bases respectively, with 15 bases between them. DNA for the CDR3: TGTGCCAGCAGCTTAACGGGGGCGGGAAGGCCGTTCTTC. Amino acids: CASSLTGAGRPFF. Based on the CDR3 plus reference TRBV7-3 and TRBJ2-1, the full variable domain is GAGVSQTPSNKVTEKGKYVELRCDPISGHTALYWYRQSLGQGPEFLIYFQGTGAADDSGLPNDRFFAVRPEGSVSTLKIQRTERGDSAVYLCASSLTGAGRPFFGPGTRLTVL.

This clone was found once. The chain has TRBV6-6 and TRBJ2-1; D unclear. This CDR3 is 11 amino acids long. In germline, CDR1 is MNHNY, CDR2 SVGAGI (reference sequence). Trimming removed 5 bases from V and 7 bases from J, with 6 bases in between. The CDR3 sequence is CASSHLNEQFF. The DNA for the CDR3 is TGTGCCAGCAGTCACTTGAATGAGCAGTTCTTC.

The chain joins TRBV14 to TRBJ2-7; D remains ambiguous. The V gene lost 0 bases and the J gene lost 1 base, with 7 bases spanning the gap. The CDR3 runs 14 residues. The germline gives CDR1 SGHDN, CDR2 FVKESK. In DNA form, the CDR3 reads TGTGCCAGCAGCCAAGAATTTAGTTCCTACGAGCAGTACTTC. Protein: CASSQEFSSYEQYF.

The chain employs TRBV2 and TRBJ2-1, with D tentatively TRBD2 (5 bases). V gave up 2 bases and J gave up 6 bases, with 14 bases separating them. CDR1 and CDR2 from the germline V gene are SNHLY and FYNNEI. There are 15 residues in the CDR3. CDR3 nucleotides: TGTGCCAGCAGTGAATATCCGGGGATGGGCAATGAGCAGTTCTTC. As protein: CASSEYPGMGNEQFF.

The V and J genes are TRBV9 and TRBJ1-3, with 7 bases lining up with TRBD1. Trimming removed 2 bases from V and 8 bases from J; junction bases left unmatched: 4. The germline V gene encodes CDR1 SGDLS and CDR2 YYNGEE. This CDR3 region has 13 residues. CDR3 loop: CASSVAGGYTIYF. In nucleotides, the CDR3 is TGTGCCAGCAGCGTGGCAGGGGGATACACCATATATTTT. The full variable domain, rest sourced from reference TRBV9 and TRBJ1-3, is DSGVTQTPKHLITATGQRVTLRCSPRSGDLSVYWYQQSLDQGLQFLIQYYNGEERAKGNILERFSAQQFPDLHSELNLSSLELGDSALYFCASSVAGGYTIYFGEGSWLTVV.

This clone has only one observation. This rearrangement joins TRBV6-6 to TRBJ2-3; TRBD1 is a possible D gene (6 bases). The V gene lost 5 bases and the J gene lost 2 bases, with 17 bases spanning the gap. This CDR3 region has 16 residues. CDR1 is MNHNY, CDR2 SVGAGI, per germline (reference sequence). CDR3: CASSQQGIIYTDTQYF. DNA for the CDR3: TGTGCCAGCAGTCAACAGGGAATTATCTACACAGATACGCAGTATTTT.